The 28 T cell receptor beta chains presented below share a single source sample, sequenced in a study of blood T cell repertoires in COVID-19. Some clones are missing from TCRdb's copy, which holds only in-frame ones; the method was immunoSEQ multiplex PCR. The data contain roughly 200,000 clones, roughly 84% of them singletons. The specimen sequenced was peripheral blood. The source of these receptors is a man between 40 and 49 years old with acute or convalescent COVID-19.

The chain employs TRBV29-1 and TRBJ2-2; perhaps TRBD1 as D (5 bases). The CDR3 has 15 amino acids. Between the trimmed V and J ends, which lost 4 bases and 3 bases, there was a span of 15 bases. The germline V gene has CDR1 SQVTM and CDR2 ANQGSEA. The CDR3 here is CSVVPWGRDTGELFF. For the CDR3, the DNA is TGCAGCGTTGTCCCCTGGGGCAGGGACACCGGGGAGCTGTTTTTT.

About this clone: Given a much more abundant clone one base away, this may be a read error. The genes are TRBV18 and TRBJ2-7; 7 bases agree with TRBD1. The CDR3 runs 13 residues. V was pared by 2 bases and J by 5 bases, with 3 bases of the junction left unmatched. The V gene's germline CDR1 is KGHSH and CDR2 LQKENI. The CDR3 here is CASSPTTGNEQYF. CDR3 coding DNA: TGTGCCAGCTCACCAACGACAGGGAACGAGCAGTACTTC.

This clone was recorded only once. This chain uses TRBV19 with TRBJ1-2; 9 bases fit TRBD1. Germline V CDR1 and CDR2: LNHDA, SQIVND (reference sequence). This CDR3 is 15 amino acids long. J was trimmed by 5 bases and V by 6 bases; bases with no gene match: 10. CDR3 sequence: CASSQRTGVRYGYTF. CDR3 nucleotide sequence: TGTGCCAGTAGCCAAAGGACAGGGGTGAGGTATGGCTACACCTTC.

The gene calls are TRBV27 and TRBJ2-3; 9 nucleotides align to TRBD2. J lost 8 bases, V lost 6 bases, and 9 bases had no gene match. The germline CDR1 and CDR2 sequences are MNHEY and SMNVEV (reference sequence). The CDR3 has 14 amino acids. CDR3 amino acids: CASRFSGRGLTQYF. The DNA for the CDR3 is TGTGCCAGCAGGTTTAGCGGGAGAGGTCTTACGCAGTATTTT.

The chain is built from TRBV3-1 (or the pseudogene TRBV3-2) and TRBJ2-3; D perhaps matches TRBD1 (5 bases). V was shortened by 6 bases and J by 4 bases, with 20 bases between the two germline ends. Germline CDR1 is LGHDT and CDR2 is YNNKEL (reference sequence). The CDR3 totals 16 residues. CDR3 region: CASSHAVIGVPDTQYF. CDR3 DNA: TGTGCCAGCAGTCACGCAGTGATAGGGGTGCCAGATACGCAGTATTTT.

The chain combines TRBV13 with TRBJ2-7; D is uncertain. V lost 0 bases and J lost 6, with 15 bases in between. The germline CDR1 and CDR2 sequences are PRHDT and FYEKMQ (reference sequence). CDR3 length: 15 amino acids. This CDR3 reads CASSLGLDMFREQYF. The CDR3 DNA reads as TGTGCCAGCAGCTTAGGCCTAGATATGTTTCGCGAGCAGTACTTC.

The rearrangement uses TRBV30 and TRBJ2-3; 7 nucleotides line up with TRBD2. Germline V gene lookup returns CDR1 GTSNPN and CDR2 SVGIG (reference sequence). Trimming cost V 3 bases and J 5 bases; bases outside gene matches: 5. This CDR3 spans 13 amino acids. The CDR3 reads CAWRASGKDTQYF. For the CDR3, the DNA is TGTGCCTGGAGAGCTAGCGGAAAAGATACGCAGTATTTT.

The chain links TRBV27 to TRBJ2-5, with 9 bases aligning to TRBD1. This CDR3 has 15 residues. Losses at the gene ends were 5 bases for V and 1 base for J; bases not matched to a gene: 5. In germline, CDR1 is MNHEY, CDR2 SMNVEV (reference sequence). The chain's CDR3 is CASSQGQGGQETQYF. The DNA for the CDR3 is TGTGCCAGCAGTCAGGGACAGGGTGGCCAAGAGACCCAGTACTTC.

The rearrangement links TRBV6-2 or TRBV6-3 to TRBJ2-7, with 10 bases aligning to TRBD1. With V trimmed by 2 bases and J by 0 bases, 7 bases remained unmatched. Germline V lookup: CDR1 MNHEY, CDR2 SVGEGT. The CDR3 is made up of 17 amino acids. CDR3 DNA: TGTGCCAGCAGTTACGGGACAGGGGCACCCAACTCCTACGAGCAGTACTTC. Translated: CASSYGTGAPNSYEQYF.

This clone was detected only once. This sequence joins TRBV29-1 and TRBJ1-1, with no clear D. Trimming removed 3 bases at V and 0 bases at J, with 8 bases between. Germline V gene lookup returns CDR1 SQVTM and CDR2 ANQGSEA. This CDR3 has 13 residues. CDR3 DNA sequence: TGCAGCGTTGATACAGTTTTGAACACTGAAGCTTTCTTT. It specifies CSVDTVLNTEAFF.

CDR3 bases: TGTGCCAGCAGTTGGTCCCGGACTAGCTGGAGCTCCTACGAGCAGTACTTC. As protein: CASSWSRTSWSSYEQYF. The V gene is TRBV27, the J gene TRBJ2-7; 8 bases match TRBD2. This CDR3 has 17 amino acids. The J segment lost 0 bases and the V segment lost 4 bases, leaving 11 bases of the junction unmatched. Germline V lookup: CDR1 MNHEY, CDR2 SMNVEV (reference sequence).

The CDR3 sequence: CASSSKQGTYGYTF. The CDR3 nucleotides are TGTGCCAGCAGCTCAAAACAGGGGACCTATGGCTACACCTTC. V is TRBV7-2 and J is TRBJ1-2; TRBD1 matches 7 bases. The CDR3 totals 14 residues. The V and J ends lost 4 bases and 4 bases, in that order; junction bases with no gene match: 6. CDR1 is SGHTA, CDR2 FQGNSA, per germline.

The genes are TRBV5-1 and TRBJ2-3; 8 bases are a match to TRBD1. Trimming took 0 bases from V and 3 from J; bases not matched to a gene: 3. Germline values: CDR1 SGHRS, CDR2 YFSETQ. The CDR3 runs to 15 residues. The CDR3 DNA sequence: TGCGCCAGCAGCTTGGGACAGGGGCTAACAGATACGCAGTATTTT. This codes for CASSLGQGLTDTQYF.

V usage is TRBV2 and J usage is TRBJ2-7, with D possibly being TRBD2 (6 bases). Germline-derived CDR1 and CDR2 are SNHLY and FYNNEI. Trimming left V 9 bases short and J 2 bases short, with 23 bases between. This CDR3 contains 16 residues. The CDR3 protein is CASSEVAVLFTYEQYF. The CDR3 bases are TGTGCCAGTTCGGAGGTAGCGGTACTCTTTACCTACGAGCAGTACTTC.

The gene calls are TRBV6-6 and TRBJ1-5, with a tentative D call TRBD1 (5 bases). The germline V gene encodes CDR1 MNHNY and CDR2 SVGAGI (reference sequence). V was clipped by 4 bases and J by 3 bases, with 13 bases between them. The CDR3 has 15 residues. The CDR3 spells CASSSLTGVNQPQHF. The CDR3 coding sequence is TGTGCCAGCAGTTCCCTAACAGGCGTCAATCAGCCCCAGCATTTT.

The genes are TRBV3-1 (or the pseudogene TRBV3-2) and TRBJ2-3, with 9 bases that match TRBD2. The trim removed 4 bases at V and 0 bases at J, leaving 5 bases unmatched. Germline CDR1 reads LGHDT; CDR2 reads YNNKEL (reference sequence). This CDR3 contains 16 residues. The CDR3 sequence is CASSLFGLASTDTQYF. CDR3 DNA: TGTGCCAGCAGCCTTTTCGGACTAGCGAGCACAGATACGCAGTATTTT.

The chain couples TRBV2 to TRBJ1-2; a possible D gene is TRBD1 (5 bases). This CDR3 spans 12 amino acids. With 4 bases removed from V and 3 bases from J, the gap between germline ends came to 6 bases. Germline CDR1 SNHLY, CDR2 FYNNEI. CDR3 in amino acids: CASSVTDYGYTF. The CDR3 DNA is TGTGCCAGCAGTGTGACAGACTATGGCTACACCTTC.

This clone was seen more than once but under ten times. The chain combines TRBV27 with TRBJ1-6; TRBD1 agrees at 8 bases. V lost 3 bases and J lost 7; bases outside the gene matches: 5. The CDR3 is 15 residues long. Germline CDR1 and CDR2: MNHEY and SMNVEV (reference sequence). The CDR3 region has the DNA TGTGCCAGCAGTTTGACAGGGGTTGCGAATTCACCCCTCCACTTT. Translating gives CASSLTGVANSPLHF.

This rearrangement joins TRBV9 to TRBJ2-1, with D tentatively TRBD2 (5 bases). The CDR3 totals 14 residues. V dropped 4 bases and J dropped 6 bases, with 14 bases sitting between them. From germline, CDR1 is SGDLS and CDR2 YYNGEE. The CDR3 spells CASSPRTASNEQFF. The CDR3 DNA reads TGTGCCAGCAGCCCCCGGACTGCCTCCAATGAGCAGTTCTTC.

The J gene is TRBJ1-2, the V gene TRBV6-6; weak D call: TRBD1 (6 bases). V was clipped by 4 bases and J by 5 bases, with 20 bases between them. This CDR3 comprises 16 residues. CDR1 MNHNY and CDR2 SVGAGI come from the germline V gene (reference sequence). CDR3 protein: CASSSNPWTDSYGYTF. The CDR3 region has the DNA TGTGCCAGCAGTTCGAATCCTTGGACAGATTCTTATGGCTACACCTTC.

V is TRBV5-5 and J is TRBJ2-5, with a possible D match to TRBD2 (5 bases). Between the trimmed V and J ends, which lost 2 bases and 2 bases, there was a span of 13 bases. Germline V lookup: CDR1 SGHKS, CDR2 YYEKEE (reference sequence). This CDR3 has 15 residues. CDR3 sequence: CASSLFLGSQETQYF. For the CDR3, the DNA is TGTGCCAGCAGCTTATTTTTAGGGAGTCAAGAGACCCAGTACTTC.

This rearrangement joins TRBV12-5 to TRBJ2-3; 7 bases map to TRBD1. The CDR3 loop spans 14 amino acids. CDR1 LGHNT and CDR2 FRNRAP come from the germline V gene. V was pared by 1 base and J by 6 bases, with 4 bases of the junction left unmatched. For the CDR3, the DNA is TGTGCTAGTGGTTTGGGACTGACAGGGGATACGCAGTATTTT. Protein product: CASGLGLTGDTQYF. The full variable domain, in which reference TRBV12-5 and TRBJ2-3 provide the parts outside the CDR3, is DARVTQTPRHKVTEMGQEVTMRCQPILGHNTVFWYRQTMMQGLELLAYFRNRAPLDDSGMPKDRFSAEMPDATLATLKIQPSEPRDSAVYFCASGLGLTGDTQYFGPGTRLTVL.

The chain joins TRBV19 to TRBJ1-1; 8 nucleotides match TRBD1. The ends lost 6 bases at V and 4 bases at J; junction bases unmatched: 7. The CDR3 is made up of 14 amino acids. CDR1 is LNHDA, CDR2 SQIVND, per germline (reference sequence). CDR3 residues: CASRDGQGGTEAFF. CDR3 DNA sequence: TGTGCCAGTAGGGACGGACAGGGTGGCACTGAAGCTTTCTTT.

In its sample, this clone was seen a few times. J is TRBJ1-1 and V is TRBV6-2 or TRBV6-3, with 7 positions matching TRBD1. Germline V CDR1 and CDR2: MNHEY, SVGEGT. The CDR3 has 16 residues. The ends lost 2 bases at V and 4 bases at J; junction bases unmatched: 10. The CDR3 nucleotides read TGTGCCAGCAGTTACGAGGAGGGGGCGCCGGGCACTGAAGCTTTCTTT. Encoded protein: CASSYEEGAPGTEAFF.

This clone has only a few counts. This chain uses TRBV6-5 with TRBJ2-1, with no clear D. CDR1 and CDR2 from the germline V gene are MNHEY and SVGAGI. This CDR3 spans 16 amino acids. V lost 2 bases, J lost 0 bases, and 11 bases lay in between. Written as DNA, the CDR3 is TGTGCCAGCAGTTACCCGCACTTGAGCTCCTACAATGAGCAGTTCTTC. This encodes CASSYPHLSSYNEQFF.

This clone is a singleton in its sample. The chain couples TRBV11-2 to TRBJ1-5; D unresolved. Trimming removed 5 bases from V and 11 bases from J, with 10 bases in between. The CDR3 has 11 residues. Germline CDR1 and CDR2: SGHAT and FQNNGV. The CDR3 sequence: CASSGGGAQHF. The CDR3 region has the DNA TGTGCCAGCAGCGGAGGTGGGGCCCAGCATTTT.

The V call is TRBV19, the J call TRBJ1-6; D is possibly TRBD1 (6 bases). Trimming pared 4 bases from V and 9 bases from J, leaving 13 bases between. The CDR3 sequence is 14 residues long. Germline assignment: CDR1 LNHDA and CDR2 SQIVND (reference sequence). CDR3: CASSSATGISPLHF. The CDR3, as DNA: TGTGCCAGTAGTAGCGCCACAGGGATTTCACCCCTCCACTTT.

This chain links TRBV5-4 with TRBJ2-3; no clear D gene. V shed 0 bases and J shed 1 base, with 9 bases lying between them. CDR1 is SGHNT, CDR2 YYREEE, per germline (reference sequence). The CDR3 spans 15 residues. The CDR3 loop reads CASSLDDIGTDTQYF. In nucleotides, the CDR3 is TGTGCCAGCAGCTTGGACGATATAGGCACAGATACGCAGTATTTT.